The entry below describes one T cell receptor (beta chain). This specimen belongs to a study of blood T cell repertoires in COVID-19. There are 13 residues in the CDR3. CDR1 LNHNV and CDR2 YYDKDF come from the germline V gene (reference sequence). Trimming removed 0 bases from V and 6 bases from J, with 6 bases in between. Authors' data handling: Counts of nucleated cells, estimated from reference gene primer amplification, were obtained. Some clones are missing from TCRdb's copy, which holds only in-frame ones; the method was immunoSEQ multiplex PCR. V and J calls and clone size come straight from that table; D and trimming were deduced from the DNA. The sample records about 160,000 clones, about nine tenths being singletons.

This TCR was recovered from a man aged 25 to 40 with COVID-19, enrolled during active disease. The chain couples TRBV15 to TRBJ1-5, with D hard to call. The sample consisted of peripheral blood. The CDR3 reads CATSRDYSQPQHF. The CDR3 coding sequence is TGTGCCACCAGCAGAGATTATAGTCAGCCCCAGCATTTT.